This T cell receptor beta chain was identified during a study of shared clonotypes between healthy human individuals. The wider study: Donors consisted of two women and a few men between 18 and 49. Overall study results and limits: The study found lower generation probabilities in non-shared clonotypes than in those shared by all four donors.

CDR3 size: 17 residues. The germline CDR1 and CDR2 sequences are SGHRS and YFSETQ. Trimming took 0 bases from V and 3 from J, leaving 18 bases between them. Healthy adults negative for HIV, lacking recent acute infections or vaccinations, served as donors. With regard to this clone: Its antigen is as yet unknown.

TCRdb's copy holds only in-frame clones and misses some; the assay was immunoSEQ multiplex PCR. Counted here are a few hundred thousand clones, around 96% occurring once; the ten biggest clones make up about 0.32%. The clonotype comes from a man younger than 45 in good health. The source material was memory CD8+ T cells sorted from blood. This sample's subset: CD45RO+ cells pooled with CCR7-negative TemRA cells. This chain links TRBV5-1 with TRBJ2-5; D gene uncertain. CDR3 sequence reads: CASSLGRLVLAEETQYF. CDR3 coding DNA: TGCGCCAGCAGCTTGGGCCGCCTTGTTCTCGCGGAAGAGACCCAGTACTTC.